This T cell receptor (beta chain) was retrieved from a study of Graves' ophthalmopathy and Graves' hyperthyroidism. The CDR3 extends over 12 amino acids. V was pared by 1 base and J by 6 bases, with 7 bases between. Looked up from germline, CDR1 is LGHNT and CDR2 is FRNRAP. As the template, RNA transcripts were used to amplify TCR beta CDR3 regions. Second-round multiplex PCR came after first-round RT-PCR with HTBI primers. TCRdb passed the multiplex PCR reads through MiXCR, listing each CDR3 protein once. The data show approximately 640,000 distinct CDR3 sequences, over 40% seen once. The clonotype was recovered from an adult man with Graves' ophthalmopathy. Sequencing was performed on peripheral blood. J is TRBJ2-7 and V is TRBV12-5; D is undetermined. CDR3 amino acids: CASGLGAAEQYF. DNA of the CDR3: TGTGCTAGTGGTTTGGGGGCGGCCGAGCAGTACTTC.